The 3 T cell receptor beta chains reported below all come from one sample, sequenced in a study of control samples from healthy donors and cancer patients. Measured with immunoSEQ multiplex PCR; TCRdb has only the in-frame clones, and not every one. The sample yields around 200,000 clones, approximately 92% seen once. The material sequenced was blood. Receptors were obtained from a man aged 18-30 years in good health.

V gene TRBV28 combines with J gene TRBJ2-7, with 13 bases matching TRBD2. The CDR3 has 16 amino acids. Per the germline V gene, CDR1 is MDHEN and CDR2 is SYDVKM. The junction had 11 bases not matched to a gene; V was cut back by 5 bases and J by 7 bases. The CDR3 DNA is TGTGCCAGCAGTCGACTAGCGGGGGGCTACCTCGGAGAGCAGTACTTC. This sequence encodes CASSRLAGGYLGEQYF.

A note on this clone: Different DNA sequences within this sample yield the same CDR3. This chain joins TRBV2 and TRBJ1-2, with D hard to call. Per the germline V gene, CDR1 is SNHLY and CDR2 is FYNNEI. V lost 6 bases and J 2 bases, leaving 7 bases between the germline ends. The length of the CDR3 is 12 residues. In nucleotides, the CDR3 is TGTGCCAGCAGGGTATCGAACTATGGCTACACCTTC. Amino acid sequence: CASRVSNYGYTF.

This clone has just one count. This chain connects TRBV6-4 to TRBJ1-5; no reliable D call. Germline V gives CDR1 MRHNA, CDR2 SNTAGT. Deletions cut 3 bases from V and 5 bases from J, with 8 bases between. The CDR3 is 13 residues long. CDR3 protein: CASSEQLDQPQHF. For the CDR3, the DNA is TGTGCCAGCAGTGAACAGCTAGATCAGCCCCAGCATTTT.